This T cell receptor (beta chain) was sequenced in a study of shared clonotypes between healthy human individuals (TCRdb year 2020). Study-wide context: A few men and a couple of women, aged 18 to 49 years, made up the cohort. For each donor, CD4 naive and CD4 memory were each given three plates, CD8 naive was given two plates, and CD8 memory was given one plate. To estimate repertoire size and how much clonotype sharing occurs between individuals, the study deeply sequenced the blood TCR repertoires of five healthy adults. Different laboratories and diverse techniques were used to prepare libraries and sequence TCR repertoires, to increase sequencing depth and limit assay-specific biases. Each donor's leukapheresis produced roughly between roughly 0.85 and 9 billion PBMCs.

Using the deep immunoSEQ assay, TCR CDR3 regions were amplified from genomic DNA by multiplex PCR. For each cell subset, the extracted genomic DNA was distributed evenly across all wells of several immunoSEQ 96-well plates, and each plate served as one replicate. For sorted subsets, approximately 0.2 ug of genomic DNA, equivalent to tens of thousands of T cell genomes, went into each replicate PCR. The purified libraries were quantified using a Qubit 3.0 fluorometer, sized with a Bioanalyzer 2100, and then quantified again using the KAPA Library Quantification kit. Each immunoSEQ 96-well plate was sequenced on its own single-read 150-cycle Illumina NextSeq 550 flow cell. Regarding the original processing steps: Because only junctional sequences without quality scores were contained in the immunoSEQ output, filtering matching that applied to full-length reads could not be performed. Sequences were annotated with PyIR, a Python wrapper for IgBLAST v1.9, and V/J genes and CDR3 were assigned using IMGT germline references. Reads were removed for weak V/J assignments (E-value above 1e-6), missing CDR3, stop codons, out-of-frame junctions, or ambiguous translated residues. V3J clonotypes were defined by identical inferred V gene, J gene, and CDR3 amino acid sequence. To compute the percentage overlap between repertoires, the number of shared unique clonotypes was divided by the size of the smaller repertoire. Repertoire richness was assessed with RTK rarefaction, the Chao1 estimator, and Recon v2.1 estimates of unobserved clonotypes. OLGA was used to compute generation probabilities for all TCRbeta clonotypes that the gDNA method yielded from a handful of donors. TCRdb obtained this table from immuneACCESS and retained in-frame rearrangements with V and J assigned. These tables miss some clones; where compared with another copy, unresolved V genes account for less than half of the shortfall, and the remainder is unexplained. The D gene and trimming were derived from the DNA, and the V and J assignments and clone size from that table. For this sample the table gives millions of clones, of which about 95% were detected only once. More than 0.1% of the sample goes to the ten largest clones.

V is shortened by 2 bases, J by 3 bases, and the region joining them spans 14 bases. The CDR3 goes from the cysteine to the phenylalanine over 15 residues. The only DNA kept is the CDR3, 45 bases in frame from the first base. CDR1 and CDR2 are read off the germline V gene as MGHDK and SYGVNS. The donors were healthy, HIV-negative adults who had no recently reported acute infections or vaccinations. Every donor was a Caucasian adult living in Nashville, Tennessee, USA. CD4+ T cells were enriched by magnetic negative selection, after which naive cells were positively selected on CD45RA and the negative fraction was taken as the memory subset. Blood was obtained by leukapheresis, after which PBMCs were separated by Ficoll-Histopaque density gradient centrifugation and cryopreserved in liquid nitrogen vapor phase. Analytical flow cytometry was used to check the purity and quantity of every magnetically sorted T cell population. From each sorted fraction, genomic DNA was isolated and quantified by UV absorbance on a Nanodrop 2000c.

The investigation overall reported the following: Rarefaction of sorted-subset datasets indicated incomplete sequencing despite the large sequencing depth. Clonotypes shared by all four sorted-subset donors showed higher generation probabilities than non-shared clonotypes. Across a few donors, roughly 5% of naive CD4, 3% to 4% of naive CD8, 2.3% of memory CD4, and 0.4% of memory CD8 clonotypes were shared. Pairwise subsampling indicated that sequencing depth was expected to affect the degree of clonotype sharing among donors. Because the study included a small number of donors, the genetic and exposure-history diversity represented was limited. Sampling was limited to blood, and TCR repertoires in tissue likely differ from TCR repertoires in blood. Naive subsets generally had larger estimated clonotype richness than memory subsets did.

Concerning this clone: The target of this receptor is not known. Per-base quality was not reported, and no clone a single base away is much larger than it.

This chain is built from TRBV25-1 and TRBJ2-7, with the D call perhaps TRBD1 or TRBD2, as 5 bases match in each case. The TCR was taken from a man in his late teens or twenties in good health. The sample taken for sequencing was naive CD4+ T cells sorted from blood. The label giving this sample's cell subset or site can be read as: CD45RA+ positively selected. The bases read TGTGCCAGCAGTGAACCCGGGACGGAGGACTACGAGCAGTACTTC. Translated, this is CASSEPGTEDYEQYF.